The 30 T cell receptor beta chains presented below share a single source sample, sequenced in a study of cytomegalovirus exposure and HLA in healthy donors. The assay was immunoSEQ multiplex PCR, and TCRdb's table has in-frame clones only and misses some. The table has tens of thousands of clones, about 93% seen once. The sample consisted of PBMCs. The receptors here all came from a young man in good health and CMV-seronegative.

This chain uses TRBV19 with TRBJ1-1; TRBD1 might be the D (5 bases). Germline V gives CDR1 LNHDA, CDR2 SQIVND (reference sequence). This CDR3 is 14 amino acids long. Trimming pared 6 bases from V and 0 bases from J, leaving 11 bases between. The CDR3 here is CASSRQSLNTEAFF. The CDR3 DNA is TGTGCCAGTAGCCGACAGAGTTTGAACACTGAAGCTTTCTTT.

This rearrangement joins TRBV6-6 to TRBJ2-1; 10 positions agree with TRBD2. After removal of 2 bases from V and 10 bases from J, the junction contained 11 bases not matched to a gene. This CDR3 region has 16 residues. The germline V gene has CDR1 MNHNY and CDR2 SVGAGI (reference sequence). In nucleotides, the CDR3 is TGTGCCAGCAGTTACGTGCAGCGGGAGGGCCTGGACGAGCAGTTCTTC. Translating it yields CASSYVQREGLDEQFF.

The CDR3 coding sequence is TGTGCCTGGACCCTGGGGGGGAGCTCCTACAATGAGCAGTTCTTC. Its translation is CAWTLGGSSYNEQFF. The chain carries TRBV30 and TRBJ2-1; 7 bases are a match to TRBD2. The trim removed 4 bases at V and 0 bases at J, leaving 6 bases unmatched. The V gene's germline CDR1 is GTSNPN and CDR2 SVGIG (reference sequence). The CDR3 contains 15 residues.

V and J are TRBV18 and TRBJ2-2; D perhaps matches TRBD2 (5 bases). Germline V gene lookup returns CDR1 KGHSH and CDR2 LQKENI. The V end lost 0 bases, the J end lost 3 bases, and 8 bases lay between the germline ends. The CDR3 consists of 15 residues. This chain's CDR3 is CASSPPVGDTGELFF. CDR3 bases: TGTGCCAGCTCACCACCGGTCGGGGACACCGGGGAGCTGTTTTTT.

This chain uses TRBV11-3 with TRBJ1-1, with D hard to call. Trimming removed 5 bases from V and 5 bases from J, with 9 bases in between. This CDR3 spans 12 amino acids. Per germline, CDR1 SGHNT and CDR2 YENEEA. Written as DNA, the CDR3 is TGTGCCAGCAGCGACGAGAGGACTGAAGCTTTCTTT. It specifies CASSDERTEAFF.

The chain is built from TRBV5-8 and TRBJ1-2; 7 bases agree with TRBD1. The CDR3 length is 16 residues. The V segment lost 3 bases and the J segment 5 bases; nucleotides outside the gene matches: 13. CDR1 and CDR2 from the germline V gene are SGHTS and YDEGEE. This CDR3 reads CASSSNPGQTRYGYTF. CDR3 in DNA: TGTGCCAGCAGCTCCAATCCGGGACAGACAAGATATGGCTACACCTTC.

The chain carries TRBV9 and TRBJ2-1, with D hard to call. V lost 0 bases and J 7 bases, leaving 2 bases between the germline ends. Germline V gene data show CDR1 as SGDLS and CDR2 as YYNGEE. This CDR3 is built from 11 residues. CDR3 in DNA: TGTGCCAGCAGCGTAGCAAATGAGCAGTTCTTC. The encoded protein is CASSVANEQFF.

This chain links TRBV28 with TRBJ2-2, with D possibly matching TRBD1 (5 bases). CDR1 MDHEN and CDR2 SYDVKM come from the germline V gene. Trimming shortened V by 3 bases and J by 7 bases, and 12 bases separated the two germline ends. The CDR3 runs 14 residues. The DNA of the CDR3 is TGTGCCAGCAGTTTTCACAGGAACGGCGGGGAGCTGTTTTTT. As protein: CASSFHRNGGELFF. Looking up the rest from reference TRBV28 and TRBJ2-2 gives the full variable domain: DVKVTQSSRYLVKRTGEKVFLECVQDMDHENMFWYRQDPGLGLRLIYFSYDVKMKEKGDIPEGYSVSREKKERFSLILESASTNQTSMYLCASSFHRNGGELFFGEGSRLTVL.

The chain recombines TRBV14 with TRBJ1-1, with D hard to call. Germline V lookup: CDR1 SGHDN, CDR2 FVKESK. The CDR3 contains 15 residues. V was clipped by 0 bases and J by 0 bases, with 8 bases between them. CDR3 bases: TGTGCCAGCAGCCAAGATCACAGAATGAACACTGAAGCTTTCTTT. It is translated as CASSQDHRMNTEAFF. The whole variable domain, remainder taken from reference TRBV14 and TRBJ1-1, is EAGVTQFPSHSVIEKGQTVTLRCDPISGHDNLYWYRRVMGKEIKFLLHFVKESKQDESGMPNNRFLAERTGGTYSTLKVQPAELEDSGVYFCASSQDHRMNTEAFFGQGTRLTVV.

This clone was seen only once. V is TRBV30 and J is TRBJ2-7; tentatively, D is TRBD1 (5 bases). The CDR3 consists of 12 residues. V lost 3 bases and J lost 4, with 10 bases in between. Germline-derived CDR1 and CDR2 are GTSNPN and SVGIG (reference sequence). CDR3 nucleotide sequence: TGTGCCTGGAGGCGCGACAGTTACGAGCAGTACTTC. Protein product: CAWRRDSYEQYF.

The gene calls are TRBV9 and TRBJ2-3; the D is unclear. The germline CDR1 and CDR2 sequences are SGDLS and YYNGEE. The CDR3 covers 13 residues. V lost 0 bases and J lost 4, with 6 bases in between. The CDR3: CASSVVRADTQYF. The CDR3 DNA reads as TGTGCCAGCAGCGTAGTACGCGCAGATACGCAGTATTTT. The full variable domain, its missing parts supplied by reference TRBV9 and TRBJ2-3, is DSGVTQTPKHLITATGQRVTLRCSPRSGDLSVYWYQQSLDQGLQFLIQYYNGEERAKGNILERFSAQQFPDLHSELNLSSLELGDSALYFCASSVVRADTQYFGPGTRLTVL.

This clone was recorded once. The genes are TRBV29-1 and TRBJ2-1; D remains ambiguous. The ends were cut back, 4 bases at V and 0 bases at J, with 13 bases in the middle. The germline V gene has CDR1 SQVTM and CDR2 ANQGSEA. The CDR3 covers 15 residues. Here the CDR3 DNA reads TGCAGCGTTGGCAGCCCAGGCAGCTCCTACAATGAGCAGTTCTTC. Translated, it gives CSVGSPGSSYNEQFF.

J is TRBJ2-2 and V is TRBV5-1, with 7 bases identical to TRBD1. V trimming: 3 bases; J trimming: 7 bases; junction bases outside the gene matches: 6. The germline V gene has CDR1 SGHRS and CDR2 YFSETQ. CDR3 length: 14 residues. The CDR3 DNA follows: TGCGCCAGCAGCTACCCCCGGGACAGCGGGGAGCTGTTTTTT. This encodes CASSYPRDSGELFF. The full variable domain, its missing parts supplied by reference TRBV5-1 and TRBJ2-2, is KAGVTQTPRYLIKTRGQQVTLSCSPISGHRSVSWYQQTPGQGLQFLFEYFSETQRNKGNFPGRFSGRQFSNSRSEMNVSTLELGDSALYLCASSYPRDSGELFFGEGSRLTVL.

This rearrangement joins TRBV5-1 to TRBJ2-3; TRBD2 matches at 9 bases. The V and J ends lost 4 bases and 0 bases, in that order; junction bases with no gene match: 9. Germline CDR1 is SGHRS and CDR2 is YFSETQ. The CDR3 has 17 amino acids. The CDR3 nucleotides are TGCGCCAGCAGCGTGCCGGGACTAGCATCTAGCACAGATACGCAGTATTTT. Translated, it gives CASSVPGLASSTDTQYF.

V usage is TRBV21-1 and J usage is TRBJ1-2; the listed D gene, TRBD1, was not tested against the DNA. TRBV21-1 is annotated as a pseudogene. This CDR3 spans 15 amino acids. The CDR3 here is CASSFTPVSGNGYTF. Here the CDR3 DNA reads TGTGCCAGCAGCTTTACACCCGTCTCAGGGAACGGCTACACCTTC.

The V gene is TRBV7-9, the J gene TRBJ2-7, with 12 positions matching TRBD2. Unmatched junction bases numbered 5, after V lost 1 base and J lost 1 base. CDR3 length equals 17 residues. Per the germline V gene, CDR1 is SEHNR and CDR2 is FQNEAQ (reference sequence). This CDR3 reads CASSLGLAGGLSYEQYF. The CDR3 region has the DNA TGTGCCAGCAGCTTAGGCCTAGCGGGAGGGTTGTCCTACGAGCAGTACTTC. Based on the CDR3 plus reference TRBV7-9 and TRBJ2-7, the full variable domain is DTGVSQNPRHKITKRGQNVTFRCDPISEHNRLYWYRQTLGQGPEFLTYFQNEAQLEKSRLLSDRFSAERPKGSFSTLEIQRTEQGDSAMYLCASSLGLAGGLSYEQYFGPGTRLTVT.

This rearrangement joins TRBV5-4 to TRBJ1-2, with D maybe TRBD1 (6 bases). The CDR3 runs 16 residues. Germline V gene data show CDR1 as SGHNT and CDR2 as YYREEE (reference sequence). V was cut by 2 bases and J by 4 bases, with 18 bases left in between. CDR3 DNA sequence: TGTGCCAGCAGCTTACTAAACCCGACAGGCCCCTATGGCTACACCTTC. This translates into CASSLLNPTGPYGYTF.

The CDR3 DNA reads TGTGCCAGCAGGGTGGACTCCATCTCCTACGAGCAGTACTTC. It encodes CASRVDSISYEQYF. This chain connects TRBV6-5 to TRBJ2-7; D is possibly TRBD2 (5 bases). The germline gives CDR1 MNHEY, CDR2 SVGAGI. CDR3 length equals 14 residues. Trimming removed 6 bases from V and 0 bases from J, with 12 bases in between.

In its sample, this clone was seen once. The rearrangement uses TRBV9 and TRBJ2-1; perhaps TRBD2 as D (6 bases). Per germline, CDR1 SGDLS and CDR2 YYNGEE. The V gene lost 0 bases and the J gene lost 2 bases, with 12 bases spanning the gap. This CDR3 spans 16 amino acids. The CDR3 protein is CASSVGLGGTYNEQFF. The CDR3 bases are TGTGCCAGCAGCGTAGGACTAGGCGGGACCTACAATGAGCAGTTCTTC.

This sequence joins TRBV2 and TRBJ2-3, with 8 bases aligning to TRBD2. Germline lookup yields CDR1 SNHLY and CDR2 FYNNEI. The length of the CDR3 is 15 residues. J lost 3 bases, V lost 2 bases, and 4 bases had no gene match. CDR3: CASSELREGTDTQYF. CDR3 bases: TGTGCCAGCAGTGAATTACGGGAGGGGACAGATACGCAGTATTTT.

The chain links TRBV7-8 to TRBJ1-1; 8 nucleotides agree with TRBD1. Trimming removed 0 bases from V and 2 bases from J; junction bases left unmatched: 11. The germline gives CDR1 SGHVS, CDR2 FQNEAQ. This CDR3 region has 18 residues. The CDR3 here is CASSLAIPGQGPNTEAFF. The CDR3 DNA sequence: TGTGCCAGCAGCTTAGCGATCCCCGGACAGGGCCCTAACACTGAAGCTTTCTTT.

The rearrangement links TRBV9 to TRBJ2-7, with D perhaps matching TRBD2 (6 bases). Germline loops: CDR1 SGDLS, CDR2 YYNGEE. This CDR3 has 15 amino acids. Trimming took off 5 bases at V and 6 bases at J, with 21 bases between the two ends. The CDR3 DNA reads TGTGCCAGCAGACCGAGAGGAGGGCGCCCTGCCGAGCAGTACTTC. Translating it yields CASRPRGGRPAEQYF.

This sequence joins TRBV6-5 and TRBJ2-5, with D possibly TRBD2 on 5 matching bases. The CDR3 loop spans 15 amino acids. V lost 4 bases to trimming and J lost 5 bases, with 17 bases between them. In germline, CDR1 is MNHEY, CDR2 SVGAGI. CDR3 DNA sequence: TGTGCCAGCAGTTGGGGAGCGGTCCCTCGGGAGACCCAGTACTTC. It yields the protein CASSWGAVPRETQYF.

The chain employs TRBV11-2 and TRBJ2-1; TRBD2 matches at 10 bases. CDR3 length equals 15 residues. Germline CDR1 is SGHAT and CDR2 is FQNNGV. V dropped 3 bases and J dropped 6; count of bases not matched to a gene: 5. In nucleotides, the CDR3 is TGTGCCAGCAGCTTCTCTAGCGGGAGTTTCAATGAGCAGTTCTTC. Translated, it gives CASSFSSGSFNEQFF.

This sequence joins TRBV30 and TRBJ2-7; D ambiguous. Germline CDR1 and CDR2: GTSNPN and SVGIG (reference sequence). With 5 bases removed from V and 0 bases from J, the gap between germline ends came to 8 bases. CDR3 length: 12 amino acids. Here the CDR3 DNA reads TGTGCCTGGTCCCTATACTCCTACGAGCAGTACTTC. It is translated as CAWSLYSYEQYF. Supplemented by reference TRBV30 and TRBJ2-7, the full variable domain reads SQTIHQWPATLVQPVGSPLSLECTVEGTSNPNLYWYRQAAGRGLQLLFYSVGIGQISSEVPQNLSASRPQDRQFILSSKKLLLSDSGFYLCAWSLYSYEQYFGPGTRLTVT.

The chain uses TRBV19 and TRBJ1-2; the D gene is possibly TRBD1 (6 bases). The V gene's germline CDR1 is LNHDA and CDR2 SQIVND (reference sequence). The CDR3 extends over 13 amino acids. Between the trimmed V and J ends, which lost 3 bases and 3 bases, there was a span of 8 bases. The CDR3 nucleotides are TGTGCCAGTAGTATGTCAGGGGACTATGGCTACACCTTC. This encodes CASSMSGDYGYTF.

This chain's CDR3 is CATKREYEQYF. The DNA for the CDR3 is TGTGCTACTAAACGGGAGTACGAGCAGTACTTC. The genes are TRBV19 and TRBJ2-7, with D perhaps matching TRBD2 (6 bases). In germline, CDR1 is LNHDA, CDR2 SQIVND (reference sequence). The CDR3 runs to 11 residues.

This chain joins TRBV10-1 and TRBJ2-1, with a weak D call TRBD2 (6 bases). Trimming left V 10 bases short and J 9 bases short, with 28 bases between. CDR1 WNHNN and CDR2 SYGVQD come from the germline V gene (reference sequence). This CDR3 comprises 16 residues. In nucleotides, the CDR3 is TGCGCCATCCTGCGATACAGCGCAGGAGGGCCTGGTGAGCAGTTCTTC. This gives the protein CAILRYSAGGPGEQFF.

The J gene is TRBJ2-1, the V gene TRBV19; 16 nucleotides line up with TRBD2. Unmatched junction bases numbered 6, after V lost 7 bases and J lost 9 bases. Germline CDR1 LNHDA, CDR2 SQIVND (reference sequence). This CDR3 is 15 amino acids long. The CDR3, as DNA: TGTGCCAGTACCCGGGGACTAGCGGGAGGGGGTGAGCAGTTCTTC. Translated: CASTRGLAGGGEQFF.

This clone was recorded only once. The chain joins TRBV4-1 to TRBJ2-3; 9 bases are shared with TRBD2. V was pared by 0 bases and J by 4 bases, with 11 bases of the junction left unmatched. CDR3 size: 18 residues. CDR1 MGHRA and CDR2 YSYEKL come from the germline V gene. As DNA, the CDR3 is TGCGCCAGCAGCCAAGACCCCCCGGCGGGAGGGGAGGCAGATACGCAGTATTTT. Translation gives CASSQDPPAGGEADTQYF.